These 18 T cell receptor beta chains originate from one sample sequenced in a study of beta chain features in type 1 diabetes. As every portion of the isolated RNA was reverse transcribed, the sequencing read expressed TCRB transcripts. TCRdb's copy holds only in-frame clones and misses some; the assay was immunoSEQ multiplex PCR. In the table there are roughly 300,000 clones, 12% to 15% of which are singletons. The sample consisted of central memory CD4+ T cells from blood. The receptors shown here come from a young man in good health.

This clone came up a few times. This rearrangement joins TRBV10-2 to TRBJ1-6; possible D gene TRBD1, 5 bases. This CDR3 contains 14 residues. From germline, CDR1 is WSHSY and CDR2 SAAADI. The V end lost 6 bases, the J end lost 7 bases, and 13 bases lay between the germline ends. The CDR3 is CASRSEGVNSPLHF. The CDR3 nucleotides read TGCGCCAGCAGGTCAGAAGGGGTCAATTCACCCCTCCACTTT.

J is TRBJ2-7 and V is TRBV7-6; a weak D match, TRBD2 (5 bases). V shed 6 bases and J shed 4 bases, with 13 bases lying between them. The CDR3 is 13 amino acids. From germline, CDR1 is SGHVS and CDR2 FNYEAQ. The CDR3 DNA is TGTGCCAGCAGTCGTGGGGAGTTATACGAGCAGTACTTC. It codes for CASSRGELYEQYF.

V usage is TRBV7-9 and J usage is TRBJ2-2; D gene uncertain. The germline V gene encodes CDR1 SEHNR and CDR2 FQNEAQ (reference sequence). The germline V and J ends were trimmed by 0 bases and 6 bases, with 8 bases remaining between them. This CDR3 region has 14 residues. CDR3: CASSLALESGELFF. As DNA, the CDR3 is TGTGCCAGCAGCTTAGCGCTAGAATCCGGGGAGCTGTTTTTT. Combining the CDR3 with reference TRBV7-9 and TRBJ2-2 gives the whole variable domain DTGVSQNPRHKITKRGQNVTFRCDPISEHNRLYWYRQTLGQGPEFLTYFQNEAQLEKSRLLSDRFSAERPKGSFSTLEIQRTEQGDSAMYLCASSLALESGELFFGEGSRLTVL.

In its sample, this clone was seen a few times. This chain connects TRBV2 to TRBJ1-1; unclear D gene. V was pared by 5 bases and J by 1 base, with 8 bases between. Germline V gives CDR1 SNHLY, CDR2 FYNNEI. This CDR3 region has 13 residues. CDR3 in amino acids: CASSTDTNTEAFF. The CDR3 nucleotides read TGTGCCAGCAGTACCGACACGAACACTGAAGCTTTCTTT.

As regards this clone: At one end the junction does not follow the germline gene, possibly because of a read error. The V call is TRBV27, the J call TRBJ2-3; 16 bases are a match to TRBD2. The CDR3 has 13 residues. Looked up from germline, CDR1 is MNHEY and CDR2 is SMNVEV (reference sequence). In nucleotides, the CDR3 is TGTGCCAGCAGTTTGGGGACTAGCGGGAGGGCGAATTTT. This gives the protein CASSLGTSGRANF.

This clone was detected a few times. CDR3 protein: CASSLDRGQSGGYTF. In DNA, the CDR3 is TGTGCCAGCTCGCTAGACAGGGGGCAGTCCGGTGGCTACACCTTC. This sequence joins TRBV18 and TRBJ1-2; TRBD1 matches at 10 bases. Trimming took 6 bases from V and 7 from J; bases not matched to a gene: 11. Germline V gives CDR1 KGHSH, CDR2 LQKENI. This CDR3 has 15 amino acids.

This clone has just a few counts. The J gene is TRBJ1-5, the V gene TRBV30, with D possibly matching TRBD1 (6 bases). Germline CDR1 is GTSNPN and CDR2 is SVGIG (reference sequence). This CDR3 has 15 residues. Deletions cut 1 base from V and 5 bases from J, with 15 bases between. The CDR3 is CAWSEMGGAYQPQHF. The CDR3 nucleotides are TGTGCCTGGAGTGAGATGGGGGGGGCATATCAGCCCCAGCATTTT.

This clone appeared once. V and J are TRBV11-3 and TRBJ2-1, with 10 bases matching TRBD2. Germline V gene data show CDR1 as SGHNT and CDR2 as YENEEA. The CDR3 is 16 amino acids. Losses at the gene ends were 6 bases for V and 4 bases for J; bases not matched to a gene: 9. This chain's CDR3 is CASSAGGTSVYNEQFF. CDR3 nucleotides: TGTGCCAGCAGTGCCGGCGGGACTAGCGTATACAATGAGCAGTTCTTC.

This clone turned up a few times. The chain couples TRBV2 to TRBJ2-5, with 9 bases lining up with TRBD1. V trimming: 8 bases; J trimming: 3 bases; junction bases outside the gene matches: 10. The CDR3 is made up of 15 amino acids. CDR1 SNHLY and CDR2 FYNNEI come from the germline V gene. The CDR3 protein is CASCPGQGREETQYF. In DNA form, the CDR3 reads TGTGCCAGCTGTCCCGGACAGGGGAGGGAAGAGACCCAGTACTTC.

Details on this clone: A far larger clone differs by one base, so this is likely a read error. The same CDR3 arises from other DNA sequences in this sample as well. The chain employs TRBV7-2 and TRBJ1-5; TRBD1 matches 7 bases. This CDR3 is 13 amino acids long. Germline CDR1 and CDR2: SGHTA and FQGNSA. The CDR3 protein is CASSSTGNQPQHF. DNA of the CDR3: TGTGCCAGCAGCTCGACAGGGAATCAGCCTCAGCATTTT.

This clone was detected only a few times. The J gene is TRBJ1-1, the V gene TRBV18; unclear D gene. The germline gives CDR1 KGHSH, CDR2 LQKENI. This CDR3 is 14 amino acids long. V lost 1 base to trimming and J lost 7 bases, with 13 bases between them. The CDR3 is CASSPRPGQSEAFF. Here the CDR3 DNA reads TGTGCCAGCTCACCACGGCCAGGTCAAAGTGAAGCTTTCTTT.

This clone was detected only a few times. V is TRBV7-9 and J is TRBJ2-5; D may be TRBD2 (5 bases). The germline gives CDR1 SEHNR, CDR2 FQNEAQ (reference sequence). Trimming took 10 bases from V and 7 from J, leaving 16 bases between them. This CDR3 comprises 12 residues. The CDR3 DNA is TGTGCCACTTCGGGATCCTCTTCGACCCAGTACTTC. Its protein is CATSGSSSTQYF.

The chain joins TRBV4-3 to TRBJ2-6, with D unresolved. With 1 base removed from V and 4 bases from J, the gap between germline ends came to 14 bases. This CDR3 region has 17 residues. Germline CDR1 reads LGHNA; CDR2 reads YSLEER. Here the CDR3 DNA reads TGCGCCAGCAGCCAAGTGTCAGGACCCACCGGGGCCAACGTCCTGACTTTC. This translates into CASSQVSGPTGANVLTF.

This clone was observed at least ten times. The V call is TRBV2, the J call TRBJ1-5, with 9 bases that match TRBD1. Germline values: CDR1 SNHLY, CDR2 FYNNEI. With V trimmed by 1 base and J by 2 bases, 12 bases remained unmatched. CDR3 length: 19 amino acids. The DNA for the CDR3 is TGTGCCAGCAGTGAAGAGAATTGGGGGACAGGGATGGGCAATCAGCCCCAGCATTTT. Protein: CASSEENWGTGMGNQPQHF.

This clone was counted ten times or more. Other DNA sequences in the sample encode the same CDR3. The gene calls are TRBV18 and TRBJ1-1; 7 positions match TRBD1. This CDR3 is built from 13 residues. The germline CDR1 and CDR2 sequences are KGHSH and LQKENI. Trimming cost V 3 bases and J 4 bases; bases outside gene matches: 2. Written as DNA, the CDR3 is TGTGCCAGCTCACCCGACAGGGCCACTGAAGCTTTCTTT. Protein product: CASSPDRATEAFF.

This sequence joins TRBV14 and TRBJ2-7; 8 bases fit TRBD2. V lost 2 bases to trimming and J lost 3 bases; unmatched junction nucleotides: 6. Per germline, CDR1 SGHDN and CDR2 FVKESK. This CDR3 has 15 amino acids. The CDR3, as DNA: TGTGCCAGCAGCCAATCATTCGGGGGGGTCTACGAGCAGTACGTC. Protein product: CASSQSFGGVYEQYV.

The chain links TRBV6-1 to TRBJ2-7, with TRBD2 as a possible D gene (6 bases). The CDR3 has 13 amino acids. Germline V gene sequence: CDR1 MNHNS, CDR2 SASEGT. CDR3 protein: CAISGGAGQTQYV. Written as DNA, the CDR3 is TGTGCCATCAGTGGAGGGGCAGGCCAGACTCAGTACGTC.

This clone turned up a few times. V usage is TRBV9 and J usage is TRBJ2-5; D gene uncertain. The CDR3 runs to 15 residues. Germline CDR1 is SGDLS and CDR2 is YYNGEE. The V end lost 0 bases, the J end lost 5 bases, and 14 bases lay between the germline ends. The CDR3 DNA is TGTGCCAGCAGCGTAGCCGCTAGTGCGGTGGAGACCCAGTACTTC. Protein: CASSVAASAVETQYF. Looking up the rest from reference TRBV9 and TRBJ2-5 gives the full variable domain: DSGVTQTPKHLITATGQRVTLRCSPRSGDLSVYWYQQSLDQGLQFLIQYYNGEERAKGNILERFSAQQFPDLHSELNLSSLELGDSALYFCASSVAASAVETQYFGPGTRLLVL.